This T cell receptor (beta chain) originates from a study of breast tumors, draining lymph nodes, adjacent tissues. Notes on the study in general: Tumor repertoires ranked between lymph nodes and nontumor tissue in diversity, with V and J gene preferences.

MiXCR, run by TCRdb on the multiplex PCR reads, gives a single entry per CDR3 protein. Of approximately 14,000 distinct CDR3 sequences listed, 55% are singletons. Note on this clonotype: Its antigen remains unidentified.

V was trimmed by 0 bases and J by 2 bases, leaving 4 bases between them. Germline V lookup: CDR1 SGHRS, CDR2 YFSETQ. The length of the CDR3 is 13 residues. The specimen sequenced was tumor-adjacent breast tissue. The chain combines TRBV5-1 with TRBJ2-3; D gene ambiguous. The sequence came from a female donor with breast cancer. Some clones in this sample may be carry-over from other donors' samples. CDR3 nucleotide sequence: TGCGCCAGCAGCTTGGACGTCACAGATACGCAGTATTTT. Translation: CASSLDVTDTQYF.